These 15 T cell receptor beta chains were sequenced from one sample in a study of shared clonotypes between healthy human individuals (dated by TCRdb to 2018 to 2020). Receptors were amplified or captured by the immunoSEQ multiplex PCR assay. In TCRdb, the immuneACCESS table is reduced to in-frame sequences with V and J assigned. These tables do not hold every clone; where another copy was compared, an unresolved V gene accounts for under half, and the others remain unexplained. The sample records about 600,000 clones, more than 95% of which are singletons. The top ten clonotypes cover around 0.058% of the sample. Sample: naive CD4+ T cells sorted from blood. In light of the paper, this sample's cell subset or site label describes: CD45RA+ positively selected. All receptors derive from a young woman in good health.

The gene calls are TRBV18 and TRBJ1-1, with a tentative D call TRBD1 (5 bases). Germline V lookup: CDR1 KGHSH, CDR2 LQKENI. V was clipped by 3 bases and J by 7 bases, with 24 bases between them. This CDR3 comprises 17 residues. CDR3 in amino acids: CASSPNRAGAGNVEAFF. In nucleotides, the CDR3 is TGTGCCAGCTCACCGAACCGGGCCGGGGCAGGGAATGTTGAAGCTTTCTTT.

J is TRBJ1-2 and V is TRBV5-8; D gene uncertain. Trimming cost V 4 bases and J 7 bases, with 8 bases left between them. Per the germline V gene, CDR1 is SGHTS and CDR2 is YDEGEE. This CDR3 region has 11 residues. The CDR3 loop is CASSPRRGYTF. The CDR3 region has the DNA TGTGCCAGCAGCCCTAGACGTGGCTACACCTTC.

This clone was seen only once. The chain carries TRBV28 and TRBJ2-5; 8 bases are a match to TRBD2. The DNA end favors TRBJ2-7, so the J call may be wrong. The germline V gene encodes CDR1 MDHEN and CDR2 SYDVKM. The length of the CDR3 is 18 residues. The CDR3 DNA follows: TGTGCCAGCAGATCCCCTATACGGACTAGCTTAGCCCCCTACGAGCAGTACTTC. Its translation: CASRSPIRTSLAPYEQYF.

The chain couples TRBV19 to TRBJ1-4; D possibly corresponds to TRBD1 (6 bases). Trimming took off 4 bases at V and 8 bases at J, with 11 bases between the two ends. The CDR3 covers 13 residues. Germline V gene lookup returns CDR1 LNHDA and CDR2 SQIVND (reference sequence). Written as DNA, the CDR3 is TGTGCCAGTAGTACACAGGGAGCGGAAAAACTGTTTTTT. This gives the protein CASSTQGAEKLFF.

V usage is TRBV5-1 and J usage is TRBJ2-2, with a possible D match to TRBD2 (5 bases). Germline V CDR1 and CDR2: SGHRS, YFSETQ. CDR3 length equals 17 residues. Between the trimmed V and J ends, which lost 4 bases and 0 bases, there was a span of 16 bases. The chain's CDR3 is CASSLSWPGSNTGELFF. Here the CDR3 DNA reads TGCGCCAGCAGCCTATCTTGGCCGGGGTCGAACACCGGGGAGCTGTTTTTT.

The CDR3 nucleotides are TGTGCCAGCAGCCCCGGGACAGGGAAGGCCAAAAACATTCAGTACTTC. Its translation is CASSPGTGKAKNIQYF. The chain combines TRBV11-1 with TRBJ2-4; 9 bases align to TRBD1. Trimming took 5 bases from V and 1 from J; bases not matched to a gene: 6. Per germline, CDR1 SGHAT and CDR2 FQDESV (reference sequence). The CDR3 consists of 16 residues.

The CDR3 loop is CASSTQAGLSTGEQFF. CDR3 sequence (DNA): TGCGCCAGCAGCACCCAAGCGGGGCTCTCTACAGGTGAGCAGTTCTTC. The chain is built from TRBV4-1 and TRBJ2-1; 7 positions match TRBD2. The V segment lost 5 bases and the J segment 9 bases; nucleotides outside the gene matches: 16. The germline V gene has CDR1 MGHRA and CDR2 YSYEKL. This CDR3 contains 16 residues.

The chain combines TRBV6-5 with TRBJ2-3; D possibly uses TRBD1 or TRBD2 (5 bases each). The CDR3 is made up of 13 amino acids. The V end was cut by 7 bases, the J end by 0 bases, with 8 bases between. Germline V gene data show CDR1 as MNHEY and CDR2 as SVGAGI. The CDR3 spells CASTRDSTDTQYF. CDR3 nucleotide sequence: TGTGCCAGCACCCGGGACAGCACAGATACGCAGTATTTT.

V is TRBV28 and J is TRBJ1-2, with D uncertain. Germline V gene sequence: CDR1 MDHEN, CDR2 SYDVKM. There are 13 residues in the CDR3. V dropped 2 bases and J dropped 0 bases, with 4 bases sitting between them. This CDR3 is CASSLRTNYGYTF. The CDR3, as DNA: TGTGCCAGCAGTTTAAGGACTAACTATGGCTACACCTTC.

The genes are TRBV18 and TRBJ1-5, with D maybe TRBD1 (5 bases). The germline V gene has CDR1 KGHSH and CDR2 LQKENI. V gave up 2 bases and J gave up 1 base, with 6 bases separating them. The CDR3 runs to 14 residues. In DNA form, the CDR3 reads TGTGCCAGCTCACCAGGGGACAGCAATCAGCCCCAGCATTTT. Translating gives CASSPGDSNQPQHF.

The chain is built from TRBV28 and TRBJ2-1; tentatively, D is TRBD1 (7 bases). Germline CDR1 and CDR2: MDHEN and SYDVKM. The CDR3 is made up of 15 amino acids. Trimming pared 6 bases from V and 6 bases from J, leaving 18 bases between. CDR3 loop: CASRPGRGAPNEQFF. CDR3 bases: TGTGCCAGCAGGCCTGGCAGGGGGGCTCCCAATGAGCAGTTCTTC.

The chain recombines TRBV10-2 with TRBJ2-7, with D possibly being TRBD1 (6 bases). The CDR3 totals 13 residues. V was cut by 4 bases and J by 0 bases, with 7 bases left in between. Germline V gives CDR1 WSHSY, CDR2 SAAADI. The CDR3 protein is CASSADSSYEQYF. For the CDR3, the DNA is TGCGCCAGCAGTGCGGACAGCTCCTACGAGCAGTACTTC.

V gene TRBV19 combines with J gene TRBJ2-6; unclear D gene. V was pared by 2 bases and J by 0 bases, with 8 bases between. Germline V gives CDR1 LNHDA, CDR2 SQIVND (reference sequence). CDR3 length: 16 residues. This CDR3 is CASSITRSSGANVLTF. The CDR3 DNA follows: TGTGCCAGTAGTATAACCCGGAGCTCTGGGGCCAACGTCCTGACTTTC.

The gene calls are TRBV18 and TRBJ1-2; no clear D gene. The CDR3 is 14 residues long. Trimming shortened V by 4 bases and J by 8 bases, and 17 bases separated the two germline ends. CDR1 is KGHSH, CDR2 LQKENI, per germline. Written as DNA, the CDR3 is TGTGCCAGCTCACAGAGAAGTGCCTCGGGGGGCTACACCTTC. Its protein is CASSQRSASGGYTF.

This sequence joins TRBV15 and TRBJ1-2; TRBD1 is a possible D gene (6 bases). This CDR3 has 15 amino acids. The V and J ends lost 0 bases and 5 bases respectively, with 13 bases between them. Germline V gene lookup returns CDR1 LNHNV and CDR2 YYDKDF (reference sequence). DNA for the CDR3: TGTGCCACCAGCAGAGATCAGGGGAGAGGGTATGGCTACACCTTC. It is translated as CATSRDQGRGYGYTF.